The clone carrying this T cell receptor beta chain was picked up a small number of times. The antigen is undetermined. TCR alpha and TCR beta cDNA libraries carrying sample barcodes and UMIs were produced by 5'RACE using constant-segment primers. MiXCR, applied by TCRdb to the 5' RACE reads, yields one record per CDR3 protein. The sample lists roughly 450,000 distinct CDR3 sequences, about a sixth occurring once. The CDR3 is 15 residues long. Trimming stripped 6 bases from V and 0 bases from J, with 14 bases between. The germline V gene encodes CDR1 KGHSH and CDR2 LQKENI. This sample stems from a study of T-cell memory formation after mild COVID-19. Study-level findings and limits: The appearance of some responding clones in pre-infection memory suggested that cross-reactive memory joined.

V gene TRBV18 combines with J gene TRBJ1-1; D not resolved. The source of this sequence is a young man who had mild COVID-19 (a few samples of this study predate the infection). Cell type and time point are not known. Source material: PBMCs or a T cell subset sorted from them (not recorded which). CDR3 in DNA: TGTGCCAGCTCGACCCATCCAACCCTGAACACTGAAGCTTTCTTT. This gives the protein CASSTHPTLNTEAFF.